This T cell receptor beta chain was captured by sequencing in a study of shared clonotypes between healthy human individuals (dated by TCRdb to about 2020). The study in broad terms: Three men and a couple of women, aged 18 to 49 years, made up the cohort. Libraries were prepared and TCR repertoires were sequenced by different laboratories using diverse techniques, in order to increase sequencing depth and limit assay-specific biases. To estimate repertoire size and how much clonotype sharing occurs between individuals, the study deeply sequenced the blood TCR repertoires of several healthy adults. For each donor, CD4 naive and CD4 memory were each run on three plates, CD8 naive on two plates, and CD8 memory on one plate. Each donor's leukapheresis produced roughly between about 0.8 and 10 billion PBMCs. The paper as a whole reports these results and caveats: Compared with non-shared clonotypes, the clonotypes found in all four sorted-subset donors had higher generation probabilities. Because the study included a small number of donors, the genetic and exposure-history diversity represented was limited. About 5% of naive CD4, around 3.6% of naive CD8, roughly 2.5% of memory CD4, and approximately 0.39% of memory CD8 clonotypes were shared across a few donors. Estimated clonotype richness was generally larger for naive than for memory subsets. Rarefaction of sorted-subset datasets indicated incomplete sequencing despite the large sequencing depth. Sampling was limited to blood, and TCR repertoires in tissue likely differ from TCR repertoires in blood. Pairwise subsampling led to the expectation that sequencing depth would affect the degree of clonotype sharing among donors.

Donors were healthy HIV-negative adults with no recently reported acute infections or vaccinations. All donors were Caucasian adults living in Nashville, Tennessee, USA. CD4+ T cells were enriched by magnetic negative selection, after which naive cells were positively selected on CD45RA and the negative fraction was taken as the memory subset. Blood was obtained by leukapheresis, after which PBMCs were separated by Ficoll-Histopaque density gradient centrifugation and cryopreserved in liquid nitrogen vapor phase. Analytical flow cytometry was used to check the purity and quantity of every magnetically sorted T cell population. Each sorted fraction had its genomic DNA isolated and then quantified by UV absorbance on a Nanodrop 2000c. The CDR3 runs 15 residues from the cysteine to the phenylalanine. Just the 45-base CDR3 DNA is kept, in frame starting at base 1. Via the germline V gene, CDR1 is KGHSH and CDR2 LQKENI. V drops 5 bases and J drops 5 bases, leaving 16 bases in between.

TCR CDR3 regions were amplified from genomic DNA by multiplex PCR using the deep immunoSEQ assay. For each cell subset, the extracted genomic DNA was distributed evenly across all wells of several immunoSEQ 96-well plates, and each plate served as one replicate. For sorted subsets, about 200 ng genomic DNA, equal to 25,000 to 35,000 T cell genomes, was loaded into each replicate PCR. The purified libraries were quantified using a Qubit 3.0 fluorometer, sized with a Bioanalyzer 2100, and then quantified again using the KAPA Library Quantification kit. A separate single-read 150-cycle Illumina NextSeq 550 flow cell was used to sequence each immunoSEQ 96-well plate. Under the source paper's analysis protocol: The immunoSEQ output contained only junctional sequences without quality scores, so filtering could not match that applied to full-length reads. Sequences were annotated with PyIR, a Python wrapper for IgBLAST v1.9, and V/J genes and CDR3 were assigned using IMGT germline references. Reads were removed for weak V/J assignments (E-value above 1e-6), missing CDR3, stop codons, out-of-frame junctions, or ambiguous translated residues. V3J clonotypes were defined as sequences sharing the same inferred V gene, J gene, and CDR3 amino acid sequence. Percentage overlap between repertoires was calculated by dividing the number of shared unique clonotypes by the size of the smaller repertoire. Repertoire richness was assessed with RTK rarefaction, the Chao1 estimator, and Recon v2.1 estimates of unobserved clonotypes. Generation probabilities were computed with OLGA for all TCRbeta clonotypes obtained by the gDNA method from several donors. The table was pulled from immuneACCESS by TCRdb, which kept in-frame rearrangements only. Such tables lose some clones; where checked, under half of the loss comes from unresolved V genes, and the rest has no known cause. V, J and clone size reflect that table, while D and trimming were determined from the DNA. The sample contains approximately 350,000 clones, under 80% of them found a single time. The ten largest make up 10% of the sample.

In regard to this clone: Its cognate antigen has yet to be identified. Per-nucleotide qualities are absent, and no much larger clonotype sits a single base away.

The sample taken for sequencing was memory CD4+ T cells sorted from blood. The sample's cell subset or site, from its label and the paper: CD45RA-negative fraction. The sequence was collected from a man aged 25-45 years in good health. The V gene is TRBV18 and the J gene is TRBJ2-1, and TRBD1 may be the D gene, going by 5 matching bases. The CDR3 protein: CASSSRQWTNNEQFF. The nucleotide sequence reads TGTGCCAGCTCATCTCGACAGTGGACCAACAATGAGCAGTTCTTC.